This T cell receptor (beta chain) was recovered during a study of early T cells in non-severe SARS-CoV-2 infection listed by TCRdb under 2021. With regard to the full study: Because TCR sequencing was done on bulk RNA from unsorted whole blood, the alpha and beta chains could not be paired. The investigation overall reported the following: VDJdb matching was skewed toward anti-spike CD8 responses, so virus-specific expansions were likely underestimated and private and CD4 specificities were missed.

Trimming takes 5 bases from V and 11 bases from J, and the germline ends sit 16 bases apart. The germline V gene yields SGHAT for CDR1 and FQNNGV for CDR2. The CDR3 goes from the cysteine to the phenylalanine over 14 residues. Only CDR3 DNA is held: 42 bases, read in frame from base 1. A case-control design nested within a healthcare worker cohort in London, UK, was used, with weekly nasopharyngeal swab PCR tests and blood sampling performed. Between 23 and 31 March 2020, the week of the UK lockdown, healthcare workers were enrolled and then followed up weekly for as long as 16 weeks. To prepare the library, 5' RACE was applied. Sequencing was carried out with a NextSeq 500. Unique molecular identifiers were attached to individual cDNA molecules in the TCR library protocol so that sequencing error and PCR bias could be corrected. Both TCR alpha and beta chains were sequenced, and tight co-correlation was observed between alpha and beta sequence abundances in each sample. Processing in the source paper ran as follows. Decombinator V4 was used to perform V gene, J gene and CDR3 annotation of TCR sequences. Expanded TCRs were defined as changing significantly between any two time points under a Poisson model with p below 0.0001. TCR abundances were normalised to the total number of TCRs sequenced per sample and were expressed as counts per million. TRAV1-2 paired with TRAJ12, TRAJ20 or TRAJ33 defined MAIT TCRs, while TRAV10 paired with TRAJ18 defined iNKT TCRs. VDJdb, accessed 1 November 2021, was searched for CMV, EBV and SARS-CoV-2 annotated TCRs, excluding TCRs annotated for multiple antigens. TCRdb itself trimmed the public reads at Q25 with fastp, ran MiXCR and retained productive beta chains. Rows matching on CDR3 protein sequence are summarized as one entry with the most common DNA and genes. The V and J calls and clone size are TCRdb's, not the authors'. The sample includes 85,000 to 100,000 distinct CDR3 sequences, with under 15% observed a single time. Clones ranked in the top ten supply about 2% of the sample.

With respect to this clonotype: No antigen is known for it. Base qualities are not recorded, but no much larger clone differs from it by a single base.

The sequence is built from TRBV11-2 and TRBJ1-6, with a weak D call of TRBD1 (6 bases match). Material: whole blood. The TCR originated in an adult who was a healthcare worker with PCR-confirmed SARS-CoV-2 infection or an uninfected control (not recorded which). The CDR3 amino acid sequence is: CASSRHRVLTPLHF. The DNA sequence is TGTGCCAGCAGCCGTCACAGGGTTCTGACACCCCTCCACTTT.